This T cell receptor (beta chain) was obtained from a study of T cells in Graves' hyperthyroidism and ophthalmopathy. Researchers amplified the TCR beta CDR3 regions from RNA transcripts. First-round RT-PCR targeting the TCR CDR3 was performed with the HTBI primer set. TCRdb reprocessed the multiplex PCR reads via MiXCR and lists one record per CDR3 protein. The table includes 620,000 or so distinct CDR3 sequences, more than 12% detected once. Points from the study as a whole: Ophthalmopathy onset followed model prediction by a median around 6.6 months.

The sample holds many counts of this clonotype. The antigen is unknown. Clinical symptoms, serum thyroxine and TRAb, thyroid ultrasound and orbital computed tomography together formed the diagnostic basis. Fresh peripheral blood, 10 ml, yielded the PBMCs. The CDR3 is 13 residues long. V gave up 5 bases and J gave up 6 bases; unmatched junction bases: 3. CDR1 and CDR2 (germline): MNHEY, SMNVEV (reference sequence). The V and J genes are TRBV27 and TRBJ1-1, with 10 bases lining up with TRBD1. The sequence was collected from a woman between 45 and 65 years old with Graves' ophthalmopathy. Sequences were obtained from blood. In nucleotides, the CDR3 is TGTGCCAGCAGTCTCGGGACAGGGGCTGAAGCTTTCTTT. Encoded protein: CASSLGTGAEAFF.